This T cell receptor beta chain was sequenced for a study of T cells after yellow fever vaccination. This CDR3 is 14 amino acids long. From germline, CDR1 is LNHNV and CDR2 YYDKDF (reference sequence). Trimming pared 0 bases from V and 6 bases from J, leaving 11 bases between. This clonotype appeared many times. Its antigen is not known. Study-level findings and limits: Primary-vaccination clones mostly resurfaced post-booster (around 96% CD4, roughly 90% CD8).

As TCR cDNA was made by 5'RACE template switching, a universal primer site and UMIs were added. TCRdb re-derived calls from the 5' RACE reads in MiXCR, one entry per CDR3 protein. The profile covers under 200,000 distinct CDR3 sequences, with 6% to 7.5% appearing a single time and under 3% taken by the ten largest. This chain connects TRBV15 to TRBJ1-1; TRBD1 is a possible D gene (6 bases). The sequencing used CD4+ T cells sorted from PBMCs, collected 5 to 6 days after the first yellow fever vaccination. This TCR was sampled from a man between 18 and 35 years old who received the YFV17D yellow fever vaccine. CDR3 loop: CATSRDVQGPEAFF. In nucleotides, the CDR3 is TGTGCCACCAGCAGAGATGTACAGGGCCCTGAAGCTTTCTTT. Drawing the rest from reference TRBV15 and TRBJ1-1, the complete variable domain is DAMVIQNPRYQVTQFGKPVTLSCSQTLNHNVMYWYQQKSSQAPKLLFHYYDKDFNNEADTPDNFQSRRPNTSFCFLDIRSPGLGDTAMYLCATSRDVQGPEAFFGQGTRLTVV.